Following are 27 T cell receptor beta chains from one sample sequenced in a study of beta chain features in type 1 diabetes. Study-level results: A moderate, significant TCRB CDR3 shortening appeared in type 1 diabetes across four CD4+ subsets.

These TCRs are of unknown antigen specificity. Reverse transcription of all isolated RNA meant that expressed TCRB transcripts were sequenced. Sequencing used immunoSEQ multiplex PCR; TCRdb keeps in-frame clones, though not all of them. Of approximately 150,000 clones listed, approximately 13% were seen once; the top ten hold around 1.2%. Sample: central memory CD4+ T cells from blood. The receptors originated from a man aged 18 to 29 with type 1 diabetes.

CDR3 in DNA: TGCGCCAGCAGCGTGAGGGCTAGCGGAGATAACACCGGGGAGCTGTTTTTT. It codes for CASSVRASGDNTGELFF. The chain combines TRBV5-1 with TRBJ2-2; 7 nucleotides align to TRBD2. There are 17 residues in the CDR3. V was clipped by 4 bases and J by 2 bases; unmatched bases: 11. Germline CDR1 is SGHRS and CDR2 is YFSETQ.

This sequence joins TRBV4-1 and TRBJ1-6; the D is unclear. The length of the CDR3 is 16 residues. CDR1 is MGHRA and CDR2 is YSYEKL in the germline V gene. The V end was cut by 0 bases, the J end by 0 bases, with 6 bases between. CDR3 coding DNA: TGCGCCAGCAGCCAAGAGGGGAGCTCCTATAATTCACCCCTCCACTTT. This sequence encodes CASSQEGSSYNSPLHF.

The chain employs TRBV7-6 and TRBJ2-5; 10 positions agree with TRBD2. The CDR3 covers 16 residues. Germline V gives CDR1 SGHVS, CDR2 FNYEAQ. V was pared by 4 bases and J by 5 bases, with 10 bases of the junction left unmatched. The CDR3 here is CASSSPSSGRQETQYF. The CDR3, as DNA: TGTGCCAGCAGCTCGCCGAGTAGCGGGAGGCAGGAGACCCAGTACTTC.

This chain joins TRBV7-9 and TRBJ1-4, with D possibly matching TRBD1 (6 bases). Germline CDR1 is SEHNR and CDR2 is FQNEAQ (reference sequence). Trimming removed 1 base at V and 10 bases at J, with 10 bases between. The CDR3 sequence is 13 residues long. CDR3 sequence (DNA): TGTGCCAGCAGCTTAGGGGGACAACGAAAACTGTTTTTT. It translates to CASSLGGQRKLFF.

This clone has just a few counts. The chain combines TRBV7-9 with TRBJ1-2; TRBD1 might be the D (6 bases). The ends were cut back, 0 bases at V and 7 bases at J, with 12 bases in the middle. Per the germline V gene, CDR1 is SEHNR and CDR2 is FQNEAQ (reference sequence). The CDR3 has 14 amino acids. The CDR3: CASSLALSTGGYTF. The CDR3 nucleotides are TGTGCCAGCAGCTTAGCCCTTTCGACAGGTGGCTACACCTTC.

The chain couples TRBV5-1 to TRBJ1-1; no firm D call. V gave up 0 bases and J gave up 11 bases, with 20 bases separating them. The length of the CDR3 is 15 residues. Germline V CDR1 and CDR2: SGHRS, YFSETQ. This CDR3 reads CASSLAFVGFKLAFF. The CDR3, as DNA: TGCGCCAGCAGCTTGGCCTTCGTGGGATTTAAGCTCGCTTTCTTT.

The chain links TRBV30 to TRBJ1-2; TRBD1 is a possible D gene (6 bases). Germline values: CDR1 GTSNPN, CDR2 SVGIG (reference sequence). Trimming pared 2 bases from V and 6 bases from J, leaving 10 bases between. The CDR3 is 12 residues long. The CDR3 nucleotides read TGTGCCTGGAGTCTCCGACAGGATGGCTACACCTTC. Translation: CAWSLRQDGYTF.

The CDR3 is CAISEVVGESYNSPLHF. CDR3 DNA: TGTGCCATCAGTGAAGTTGTCGGAGAGTCCTATAATTCACCCCTCCACTTT. The chain has TRBV10-3 and TRBJ1-6; D is ambiguous. The CDR3 sequence is 17 residues long. V was shortened by 3 bases and J by 1 base, with 13 bases between the two germline ends. In germline, CDR1 is ENHRY, CDR2 SYGVKD.

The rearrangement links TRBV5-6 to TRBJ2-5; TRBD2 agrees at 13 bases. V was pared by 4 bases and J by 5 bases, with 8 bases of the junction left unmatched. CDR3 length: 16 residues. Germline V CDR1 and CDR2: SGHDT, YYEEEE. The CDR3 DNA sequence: TGTGCCAGCAGCGAACCCGGACTAGCGGGGGTGGAGACCCAGTACTTC. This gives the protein CASSEPGLAGVETQYF. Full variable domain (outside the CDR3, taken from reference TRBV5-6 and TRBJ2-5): DAGVTQSPTHLIKTRGQQVTLRCSPKSGHDTVSWYQQALGQGPQFIFQYYEEEERQRGNFPDRFSGHQFPNYSSELNVNALLLGDSALYLCASSEPGLAGVETQYFGPGTRLLVL.

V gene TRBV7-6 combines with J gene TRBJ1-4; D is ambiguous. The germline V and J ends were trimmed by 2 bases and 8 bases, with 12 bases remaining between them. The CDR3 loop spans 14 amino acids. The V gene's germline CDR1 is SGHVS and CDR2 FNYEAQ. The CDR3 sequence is CASSLNAVGEKLFF. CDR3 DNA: TGTGCCAGCAGCTTAAATGCGGTAGGCGAAAAACTGTTTTTT.

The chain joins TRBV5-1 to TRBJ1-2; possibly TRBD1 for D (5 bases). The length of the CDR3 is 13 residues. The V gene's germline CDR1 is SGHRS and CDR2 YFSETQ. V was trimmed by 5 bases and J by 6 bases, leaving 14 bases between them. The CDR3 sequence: CASRGEGMDGYTF. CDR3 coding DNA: TGCGCCAGCAGAGGCGAGGGGATGGATGGCTACACCTTC.

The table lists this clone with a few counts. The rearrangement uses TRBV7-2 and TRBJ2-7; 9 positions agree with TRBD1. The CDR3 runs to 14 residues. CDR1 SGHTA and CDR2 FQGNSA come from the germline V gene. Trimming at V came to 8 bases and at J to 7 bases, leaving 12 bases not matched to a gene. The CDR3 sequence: CASAAGTGHGEQYF. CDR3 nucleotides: TGTGCCAGCGCCGCTGGGACAGGGCACGGGGAGCAGTACTTC.

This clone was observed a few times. CDR3 nucleotides: TGTGCCAGCTCACCTACCGGGGCAGGGGCTGGCACAGATACGCAGTATTTT. It encodes CASSPTGAGAGTDTQYF. The gene calls are TRBV18 and TRBJ2-3, with D possibly TRBD1 on 6 matching bases. This CDR3 contains 17 residues. V was clipped by 3 bases and J by 1 base, with 17 bases between them. The germline gives CDR1 KGHSH, CDR2 LQKENI. Looking up the rest from reference TRBV18 and TRBJ2-3 gives the full variable domain: NAGVMQNPRHLVRRRGQEARLRCSPMKGHSHVYWYRQLPEEGLKFMVYLQKENIIDESGMPKERFSAEFPKEGPSILRIQQVVRGDSAAYFCASSPTGAGAGTDTQYFGPGTRLTVL.

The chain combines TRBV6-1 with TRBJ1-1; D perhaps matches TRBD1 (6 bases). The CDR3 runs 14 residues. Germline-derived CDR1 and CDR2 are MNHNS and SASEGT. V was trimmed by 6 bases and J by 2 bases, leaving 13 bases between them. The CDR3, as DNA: TGTGCCAGCAGACACGGGACACGCAACACTGAAGCTTTCTTT. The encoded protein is CASRHGTRNTEAFF.

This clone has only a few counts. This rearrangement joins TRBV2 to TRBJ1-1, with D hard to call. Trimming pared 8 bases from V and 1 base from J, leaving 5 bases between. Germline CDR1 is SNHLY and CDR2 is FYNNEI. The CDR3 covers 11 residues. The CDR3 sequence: CASAQNTEAFF. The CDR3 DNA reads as TGTGCCAGCGCCCAGAACACTGAAGCTTTCTTT.

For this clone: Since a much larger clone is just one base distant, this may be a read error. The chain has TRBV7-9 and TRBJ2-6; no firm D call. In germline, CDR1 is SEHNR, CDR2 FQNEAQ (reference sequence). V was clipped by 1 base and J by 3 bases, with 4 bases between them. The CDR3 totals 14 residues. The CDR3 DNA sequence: TGTGCCAGCAGCTTAGGGCTTGGGGCCAACGTCCTGACTTTC. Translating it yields CASSLGLGANVLTF.

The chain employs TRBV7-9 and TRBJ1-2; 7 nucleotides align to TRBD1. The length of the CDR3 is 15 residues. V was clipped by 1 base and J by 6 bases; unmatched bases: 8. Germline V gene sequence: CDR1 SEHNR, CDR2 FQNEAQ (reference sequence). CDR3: CASSLDERQGDGYTF. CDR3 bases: TGTGCCAGCAGCTTAGACGAACGACAGGGCGATGGCTACACCTTC.

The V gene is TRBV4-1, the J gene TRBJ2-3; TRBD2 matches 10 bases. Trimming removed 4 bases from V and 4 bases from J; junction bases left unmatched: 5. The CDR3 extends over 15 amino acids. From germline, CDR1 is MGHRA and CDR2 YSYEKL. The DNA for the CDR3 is TGCGCCAGCAGCCCCGTAGCGGGGGGTGCAGATACGCAGTATTTT. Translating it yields CASSPVAGGADTQYF.

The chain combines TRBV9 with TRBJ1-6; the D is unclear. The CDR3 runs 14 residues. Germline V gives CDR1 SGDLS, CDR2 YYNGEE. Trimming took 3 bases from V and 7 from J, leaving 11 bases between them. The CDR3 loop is CASSAMTSNSPLHF. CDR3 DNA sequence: TGTGCCAGCAGCGCAATGACTTCCAATTCACCCCTCCACTTT.

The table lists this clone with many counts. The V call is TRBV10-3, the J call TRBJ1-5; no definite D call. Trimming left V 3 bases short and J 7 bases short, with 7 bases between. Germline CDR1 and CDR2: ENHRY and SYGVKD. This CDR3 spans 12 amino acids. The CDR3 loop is CAISDAGQPQHF. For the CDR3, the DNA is TGTGCCATCAGTGATGCGGGGCAGCCCCAGCATTTT.

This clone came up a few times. The CDR3 bases are TGTGCCAGCAGCCAAGAAAGAGGATCGCGGTTTATGAACACTGAAGCTTTCTTT. This gives the protein CASSQERGSRFMNTEAFF. This chain connects TRBV7-9 to TRBJ1-1; D remains unclear. V lost 5 bases to trimming and J lost 0 bases, with 22 bases between them. The CDR3 runs 18 residues. Germline V gene data show CDR1 as SEHNR and CDR2 as FQNEAQ (reference sequence).

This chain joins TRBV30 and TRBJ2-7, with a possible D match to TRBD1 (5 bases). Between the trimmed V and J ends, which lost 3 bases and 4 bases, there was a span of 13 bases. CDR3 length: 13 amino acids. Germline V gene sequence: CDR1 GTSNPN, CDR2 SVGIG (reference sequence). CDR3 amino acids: CAWRDSRFYEQYF. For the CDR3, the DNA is TGTGCCTGGAGAGACAGTCGTTTTTACGAGCAGTACTTC.

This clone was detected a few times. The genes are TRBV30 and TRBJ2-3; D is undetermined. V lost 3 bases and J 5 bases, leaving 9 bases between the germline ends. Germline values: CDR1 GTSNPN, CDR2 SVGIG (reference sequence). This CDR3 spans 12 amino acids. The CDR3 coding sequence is TGTGCCTGGAGGGAATCCGTAGATACGCAGTATTTT. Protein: CAWRESVDTQYF.

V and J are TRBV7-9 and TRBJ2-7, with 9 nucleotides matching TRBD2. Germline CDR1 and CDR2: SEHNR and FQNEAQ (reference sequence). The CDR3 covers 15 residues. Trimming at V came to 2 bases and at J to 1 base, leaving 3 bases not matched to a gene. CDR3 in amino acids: CASSLISGGSYEQYF. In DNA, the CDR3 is TGTGCCAGCAGCTTAATCAGCGGGGGGTCCTACGAGCAGTACTTC.

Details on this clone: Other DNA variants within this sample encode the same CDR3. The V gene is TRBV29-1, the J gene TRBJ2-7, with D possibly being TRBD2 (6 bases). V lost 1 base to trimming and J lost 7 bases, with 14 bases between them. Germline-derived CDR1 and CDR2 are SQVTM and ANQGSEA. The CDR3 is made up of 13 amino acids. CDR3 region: CSVEGSWGGEQYF. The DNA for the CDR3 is TGCAGCGTTGAAGGATCGTGGGGAGGTGAGCAGTACTTC.

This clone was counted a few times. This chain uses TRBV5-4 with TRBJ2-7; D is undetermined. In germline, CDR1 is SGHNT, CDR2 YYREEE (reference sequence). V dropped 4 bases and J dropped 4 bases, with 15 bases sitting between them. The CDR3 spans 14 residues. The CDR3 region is CASSPGAPLYEQYF. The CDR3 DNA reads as TGTGCCAGCAGCCCGGGCGCTCCCCTATACGAGCAGTACTTC.

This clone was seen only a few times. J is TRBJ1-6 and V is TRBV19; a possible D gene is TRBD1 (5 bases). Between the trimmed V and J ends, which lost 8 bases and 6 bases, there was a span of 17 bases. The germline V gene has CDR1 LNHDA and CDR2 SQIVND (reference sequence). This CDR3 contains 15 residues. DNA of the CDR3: TGTGCCAGTGAAGCCTCGGGGGAAGCTAATTCACCCCTCCACTTT. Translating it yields CASEASGEANSPLHF.